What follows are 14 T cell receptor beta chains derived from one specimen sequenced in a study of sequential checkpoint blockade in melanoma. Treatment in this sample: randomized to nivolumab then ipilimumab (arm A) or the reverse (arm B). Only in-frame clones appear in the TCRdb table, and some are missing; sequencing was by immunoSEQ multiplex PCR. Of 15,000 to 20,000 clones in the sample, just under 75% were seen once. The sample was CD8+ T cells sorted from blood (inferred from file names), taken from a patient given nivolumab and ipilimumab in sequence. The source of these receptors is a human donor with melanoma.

CDR3 bases: TGTGCCAGCAGTGGACAGGGGCGGGAGCTGTTTTTT. Protein product: CASSGQGRELFF. This sequence joins TRBV9 and TRBJ2-2; 9 bases are a match to TRBD1. Germline V gives CDR1 SGDLS, CDR2 YYNGEE. V dropped 5 bases and J dropped 9; count of bases not matched to a gene: 2. This CDR3 spans 12 amino acids.

The CDR3 DNA reads TGTGCCAGCAGATACAGGGGTTCTTACGAGCAGTACTTC. Translating it yields CASRYRGSYEQYF. The chain links TRBV5-5 to TRBJ2-7; 7 bases match TRBD1. This CDR3 is 13 amino acids long. V dropped 5 bases and J dropped 4; count of bases not matched to a gene: 6. CDR1 is SGHKS and CDR2 is YYEKEE in the germline V gene (reference sequence).

The CDR3 is CASSLNRGNRGETNYGYTF. CDR3 nucleotide sequence: TGTGCCAGCAGCTTAAATAGGGGGAACAGGGGCGAAACTAACTATGGCTACACCTTC. The chain couples TRBV7-9 to TRBJ1-2; 7 positions match TRBD1. The trim removed 2 bases at V and 0 bases at J, leaving 15 bases unmatched. CDR1 SEHNR and CDR2 FQNEAQ come from the germline V gene (reference sequence). The CDR3 is made up of 19 amino acids.

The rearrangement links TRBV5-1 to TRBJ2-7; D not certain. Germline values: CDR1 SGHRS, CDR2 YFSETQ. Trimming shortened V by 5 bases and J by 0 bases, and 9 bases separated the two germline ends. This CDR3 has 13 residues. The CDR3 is CASRTPYSYEQYF. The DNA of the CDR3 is TGCGCCAGCAGGACACCATACTCCTACGAGCAGTACTTC.

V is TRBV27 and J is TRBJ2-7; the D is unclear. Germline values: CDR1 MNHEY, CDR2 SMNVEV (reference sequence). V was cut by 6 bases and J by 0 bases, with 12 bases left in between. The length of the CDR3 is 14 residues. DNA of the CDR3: TGTGCCAGCAGCCCTTCACAGAGCTCCTACGAGCAGTACTTC. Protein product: CASSPSQSSYEQYF.

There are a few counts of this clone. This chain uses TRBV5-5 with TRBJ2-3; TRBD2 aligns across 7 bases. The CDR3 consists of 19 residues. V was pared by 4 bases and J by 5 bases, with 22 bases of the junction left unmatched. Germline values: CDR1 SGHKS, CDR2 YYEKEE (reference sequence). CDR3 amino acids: CASSQDLGLAVRGGDTQYF. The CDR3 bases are TGTGCCAGCAGCCAAGATCTGGGGCTAGCGGTCCGGGGAGGAGATACGCAGTATTTT.

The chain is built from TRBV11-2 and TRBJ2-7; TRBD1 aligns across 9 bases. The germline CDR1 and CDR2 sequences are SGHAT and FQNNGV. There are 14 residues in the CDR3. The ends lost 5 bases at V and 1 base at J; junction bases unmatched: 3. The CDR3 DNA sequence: TGTGCCAGCAGCATGGACAGGGGATCCTACGAGCAGTACTTC. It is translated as CASSMDRGSYEQYF.

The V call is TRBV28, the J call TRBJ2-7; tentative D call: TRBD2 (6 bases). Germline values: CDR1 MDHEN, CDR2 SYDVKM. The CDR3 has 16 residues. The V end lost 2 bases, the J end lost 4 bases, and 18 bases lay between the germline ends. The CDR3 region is CASSLARRAGRYEQYF. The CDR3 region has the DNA TGTGCCAGCAGTTTAGCAAGACGGGCGGGAAGGTACGAGCAGTACTTC.

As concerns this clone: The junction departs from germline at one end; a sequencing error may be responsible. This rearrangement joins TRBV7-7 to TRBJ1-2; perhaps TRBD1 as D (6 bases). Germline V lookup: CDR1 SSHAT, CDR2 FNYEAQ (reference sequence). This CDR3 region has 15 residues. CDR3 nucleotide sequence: TGTGCTAGCAGCTTACCGGGACATGAGGGTTGGGGCTACACCTTC. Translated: CASSLPGHEGWGYTF.

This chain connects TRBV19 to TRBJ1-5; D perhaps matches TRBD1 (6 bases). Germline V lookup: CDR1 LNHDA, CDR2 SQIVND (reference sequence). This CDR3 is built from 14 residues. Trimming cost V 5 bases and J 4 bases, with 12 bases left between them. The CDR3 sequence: CASSPYRVNQPQHF. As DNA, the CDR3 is TGTGCCAGTAGTCCATACAGGGTAAATCAGCCCCAGCATTTT.

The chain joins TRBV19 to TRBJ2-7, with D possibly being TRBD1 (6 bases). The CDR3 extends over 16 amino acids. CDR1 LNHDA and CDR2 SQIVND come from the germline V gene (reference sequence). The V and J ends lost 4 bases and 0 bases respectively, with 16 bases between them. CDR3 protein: CASSNLYRDSSYEQYF. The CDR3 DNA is TGTGCCAGTAGTAACCTCTACAGGGATAGCTCCTACGAGCAGTACTTC.

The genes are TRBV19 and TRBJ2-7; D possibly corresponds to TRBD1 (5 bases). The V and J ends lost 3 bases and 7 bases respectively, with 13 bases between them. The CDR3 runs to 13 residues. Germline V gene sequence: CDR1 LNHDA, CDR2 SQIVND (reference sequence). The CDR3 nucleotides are TGTGCCAGTAGTATTGGACACCCCTCTGAGCAGTACTTC. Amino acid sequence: CASSIGHPSEQYF.

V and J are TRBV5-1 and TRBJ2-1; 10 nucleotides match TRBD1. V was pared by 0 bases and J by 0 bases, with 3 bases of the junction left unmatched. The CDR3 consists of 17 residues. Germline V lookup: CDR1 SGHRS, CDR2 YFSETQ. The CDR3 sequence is CASSLEGQGNSYNEQFF. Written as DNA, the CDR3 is TGCGCCAGCAGCTTGGAGGGACAGGGGAACTCCTACAATGAGCAGTTCTTC. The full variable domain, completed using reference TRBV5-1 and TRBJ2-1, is KAGVTQTPRYLIKTRGQQVTLSCSPISGHRSVSWYQQTPGQGLQFLFEYFSETQRNKGNFPGRFSGRQFSNSRSEMNVSTLELGDSALYLCASSLEGQGNSYNEQFFGPGTRLTVL.

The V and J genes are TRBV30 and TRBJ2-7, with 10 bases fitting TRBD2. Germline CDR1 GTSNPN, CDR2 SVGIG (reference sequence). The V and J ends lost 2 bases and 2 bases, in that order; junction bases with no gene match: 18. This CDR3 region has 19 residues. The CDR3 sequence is CAWSWRGESGRVVPYEQYF. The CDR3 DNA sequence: TGTGCCTGGAGTTGGAGAGGGGAAAGCGGGAGGGTAGTTCCCTACGAGCAGTACTTC.